This T cell receptor beta chain emerged from a study of Graves' ophthalmopathy and Graves' hyperthyroidism. Findings of the study overall: Ophthalmopathy was separated from stable hyperthyroidism by a 13-signature model with around 88% sensitivity and 65% to 82% specificity.

Amplification of the TCR beta CDR3 regions used RNA transcripts (as template). Scientists carried out first-round RT-PCR using HTBI primers and then a second-round multiplex PCR. From the multiplex PCR reads, TCRdb called clonotypes with MiXCR, one entry per CDR3 protein. The data show 200,000 to 250,000 distinct CDR3 sequences, with roughly 27% seen just once and 9.1% held by the top ten. Per the germline V gene, CDR1 is SQVTM and CDR2 is ANQGSEA. Trimming removed 5 bases from V and 2 bases from J, with 9 bases in between. The CDR3 sequence is 12 residues long. This clonotype has ten or more counts. Its target is unknown. The diagnosis was founded upon clinical symptoms, serum thyroxine, TRAb, thyroid ultrasound and orbital computed tomography.

Sequencing used peripheral blood. The rearrangement joins TRBV29-1 to TRBJ1-1; D ambiguous. This TCR came from a man in his fifties or sixties with Graves' ophthalmopathy. CDR3 protein: CSVPDLNTEAFF. The CDR3, as DNA: TGCAGCGTTCCCGACTTAAACACTGAAGCTTTCTTT.